Shown below are 2 T cell receptor beta chains from a single sample sequenced in a study of blood T cell repertoires in COVID-19. The repertoire was sequenced with immunoSEQ multiplex PCR; TCRdb's copy has only in-frame clones and lacks some. The repertoire holds nearly 60,000 clones, with about 85% as singletons. Sequencing was performed on peripheral blood. These receptors all come from a man aged 35-49 years with active COVID-19.

This clone was seen only a few times. The chain is built from TRBV5-1 and TRBJ2-1; D unresolved. Germline CDR1 reads SGHRS; CDR2 reads YFSETQ. Trimming removed 3 bases at V and 6 bases at J, with 19 bases between. The CDR3 consists of 16 residues. CDR3 bases: TGCGCCAGCAGCTCCATGCGCATATTATCGTCCAATGAGCAGTTCTTC. This codes for CASSSMRILSSNEQFF. Variable domain in full (rest from reference TRBV5-1 and TRBJ2-1): KAGVTQTPRYLIKTRGQQVTLSCSPISGHRSVSWYQQTPGQGLQFLFEYFSETQRNKGNFPGRFSGRQFSNSRSEMNVSTLELGDSALYLCASSSMRILSSNEQFFGPGTRLTVL.

There are a few counts of this clone. The chain couples TRBV27 to TRBJ1-1; D not certain. From germline, CDR1 is MNHEY and CDR2 SMNVEV (reference sequence). CDR3 length equals 15 residues. With 4 bases removed from V and 3 bases from J, the gap between germline ends came to 15 bases. CDR3 residues: CASSSARGSDTEAFF. CDR3 coding DNA: TGTGCCAGCAGTTCCGCGAGAGGGTCGGACACTGAAGCTTTCTTT.